This note documents a single T cell receptor (beta chain) sequence. Germline CDR1 and CDR2: LNHDA and SQIVND (reference sequence). Trimming took 6 bases from V and 1 from J; bases not matched to a gene: 5. The CDR3 has 15 residues. The data belong to a study of cytomegalovirus exposure and HLA in healthy donors. PCR amplification relied on 60 Vbeta primers (plus 13 Jbeta primers). Clones were read by immunoSEQ multiplex PCR, and TCRdb kept only the in-frame ones, dropping some. The sample shows 110,000 to 150,000 clones, around 78% of them seen only once. The chain employs TRBV19 and TRBJ1-1; 10 nucleotides align to TRBD1. The receptor's source is a woman younger than 30 in good health and CMV-seropositive. The sample consisted of PBMCs. The chain's CDR3 is CASSKTGGWNTEAFF. As DNA, the CDR3 is TGTGCCAGTAGCAAGACAGGGGGCTGGAACACTGAAGCTTTCTTT.